The 31 T cell receptor beta chains presented below share a single source sample, sequenced in a study of human T cells and chemical hapten exposure. TCRdb reanalysed the RACE reads using MiXCR and keeps one entry per CDR3 protein. The table lists 350,000 to 400,000 distinct CDR3 sequences, approximately 5% of them singletons, with approximately 2.4% in the top ten. Described time point: pre-sensitization, week 0. Indicated treatment: therapeutic diphenylcyclopropenone sensitization with weekly scalp DPC. The material was whole blood, obtained in connection with sensitization to the hapten diphenylcyclopropenone (DPC). The receptor set was obtained from a woman aged 50 to 60 with alopecia areata. Some clones in this sample may be carry-over from other donors' samples.

The chain combines TRBV5-1 with TRBJ2-4, with 8 bases identical to TRBD2. V was pared by 0 bases and J by 4 bases, with 6 bases of the junction left unmatched. This CDR3 region has 16 residues. Germline CDR1 is SGHRS and CDR2 is YFSETQ. The CDR3 spells CASSLVAGGGKNIQYF. In DNA, the CDR3 is TGCGCCAGCAGCTTGGTGGCTGGCGGGGGGAAAAACATTCAGTACTTC.

Of note for this clonotype: A much larger clone lies a single base off, so this may be a read error. V is TRBV6-6 and J is TRBJ1-1, with 8 positions matching TRBD1. This CDR3 is 13 amino acids long. Per germline, CDR1 MNHNY and CDR2 SVGAGI (reference sequence). This CDR3 reads CASSSRGRPEASF. The CDR3 DNA sequence: TGTGCCAGCAGTTCCAGGGGGCGACCTGAAGCTTCCTTT.

This clonotype was seen only a few times. This rearrangement joins TRBV24-1 to TRBJ1-1; TRBD1 matches at 10 bases. The CDR3 length is 15 residues. The germline gives CDR1 KGHDR, CDR2 SFDVKD. Trimming removed 3 bases from V and 6 bases from J; junction bases left unmatched: 6. CDR3 in amino acids: CATSDGQGGKAEAFF. The CDR3 DNA sequence: TGTGCCACCAGTGATGGACAGGGGGGGAAGGCTGAAGCTTTCTTT.

In this sample, this clonotype turned up many times. The chain uses TRBV28 and TRBJ2-7; possible D gene TRBD2, 6 bases. The CDR3 extends over 13 amino acids. V was clipped by 7 bases and J by 2 bases, with 12 bases between them. Germline values: CDR1 MDHEN, CDR2 SYDVKM. Here the CDR3 reads CASIGTRPYEQYF. The CDR3 bases are TGTGCCAGCATCGGGACTCGTCCCTACGAGCAGTACTTC.

This clonotype came up many times. The chain's CDR3 is CASSWTRNNEQFF. The CDR3 nucleotides read TGTGCCAGCAGTTGGACCCGAAACAATGAGCAGTTCTTC. The gene calls are TRBV12-3 or TRBV12-4 and TRBJ2-1, with D unresolved. The CDR3 contains 13 residues. V lost 4 bases and J 5 bases, leaving 9 bases between the germline ends.

This clonotype was observed a handful of times. The V and J genes are TRBV7-6 and TRBJ2-7; 7 nucleotides line up with TRBD2. CDR1 and CDR2 from the germline V gene are SGHVS and FNYEAQ. The CDR3 has 16 residues. The V segment lost 5 bases and the J segment 0 bases; nucleotides outside the gene matches: 10. The CDR3 reads CASSPIAGSSSYEQYF. The CDR3, as DNA: TGTGCCAGCAGCCCCATAGCGGGTTCCAGCTCCTACGAGCAGTACTTC.

V gene TRBV27 combines with J gene TRBJ1-6; D may be TRBD1 (5 bases). The CDR3 spans 13 residues. The germline V gene encodes CDR1 MNHEY and CDR2 SMNVEV (reference sequence). Trimming removed 8 bases from V and 10 bases from J, with 15 bases in between. For the CDR3, the DNA is TGTGCCAGCGGACTGGGGCCCTCATCACCCCTCCACTTT. It is translated as CASGLGPSSPLHF.

This chain joins TRBV4-3 and TRBJ2-3; D ambiguous. This CDR3 comprises 16 residues. Germline values: CDR1 LGHNA, CDR2 YSLEER. Deletions cut 1 base from V and 0 bases from J, with 11 bases between. This chain's CDR3 is CASSQAPSISTDTQYF. The CDR3 region has the DNA TGCGCCAGCAGCCAAGCCCCAAGTATCAGCACAGATACGCAGTATTTT.

Concerning this clonotype: One end of the junction does not line up with germline, which may come from a read error. This rearrangement joins TRBV20-1 to TRBJ1-5; D remains unclear. CDR3 length: 12 residues. The germline V gene has CDR1 DFQATT and CDR2 SNEGSKA (reference sequence). CDR3 loop: CSAQRGNRPQHF. The CDR3 DNA sequence: TGCAGTGCCCAGAGAGGGAATCGGCCCCAGCATTTT.

This clonotype showed up just a few times. The CDR3 DNA reads as TGTGCCAGCAGTTCCGGTGAGGGACACCGAAGCGCAGAGACCCAGTACTTC. Protein product: CASSSGEGHRSAETQYF. The chain recombines TRBV12-3 or TRBV12-4 with TRBJ2-5; a weak D match, TRBD1 (6 bases). There are 17 residues in the CDR3. V was clipped by 4 bases and J by 4 bases, with 22 bases between them.

In its sample, this clonotype was seen many times. The chain couples TRBV2 to TRBJ2-5; D is perhaps TRBD1 or TRBD2 (5 bases each). The CDR3 sequence is 13 residues long. V was trimmed by 3 bases and J by 5 bases, leaving 10 bases between them. Germline loops: CDR1 SNHLY, CDR2 FYNNEI. The DNA for the CDR3 is TGTGCCAGCAGTGAGGGGGTTCGGGAGACCCAGTACTTC. It encodes CASSEGVRETQYF.

There are many counts of this clonotype. This chain connects TRBV12-5 to TRBJ2-1, with a possible D match to TRBD2 (6 bases). V gave up 0 bases and J gave up 0 bases, with 12 bases separating them. Germline V gives CDR1 LGHNT, CDR2 FRNRAP. CDR3 length: 17 residues. CDR3 sequence: CASGLVLTSLSYNEQFF. DNA of the CDR3: TGTGCTAGTGGTTTGGTTCTGACTAGTCTCTCCTACAATGAGCAGTTCTTC.

The V gene is TRBV20-1, the J gene TRBJ2-7, with D unclear. There are 12 residues in the CDR3. Germline loops: CDR1 DFQATT, CDR2 SNEGSKA (reference sequence). V shed 0 bases and J shed 3 bases, with 6 bases lying between them. The chain's CDR3 is CSARDVGYEQYF. CDR3 DNA: TGCAGTGCTAGAGATGTGGGCTACGAGCAGTACTTC.

This clonotype came up a few times. The rearrangement links TRBV6-1 to TRBJ2-3, with D possibly being TRBD2 (5 bases). Germline CDR1 reads MNHNS; CDR2 reads SASEGT. The length of the CDR3 is 15 residues. V was shortened by 1 base and J by 5 bases, with 13 bases between the two germline ends. The CDR3 sequence: CASSEGPGGGDTQYF. CDR3 nucleotide sequence: TGTGCCAGCAGTGAAGGGCCAGGAGGCGGAGATACGCAGTATTTT.

This clonotype was observed many times. The J gene is TRBJ2-1, the V gene TRBV7-3; 9 positions agree with TRBD1. The junction had 2 bases not matched to a gene; V was cut back by 6 bases and J by 5 bases. In germline, CDR1 is SGHTA, CDR2 FQGTGA. This CDR3 contains 13 residues. Written as DNA, the CDR3 is TGTGCCAGCAGTTGGGACAGGGACAATGAGCAGTTCTTC. This translates into CASSWDRDNEQFF. The full variable domain, its missing parts supplied by reference TRBV7-3 and TRBJ2-1, is GAGVSQTPSNKVTEKGKYVELRCDPISGHTALYWYRQSLGQGPEFLIYFQGTGAADDSGLPNDRFFAVRPEGSVSTLKIQRTERGDSAVYLCASSWDRDNEQFFGPGTRLTVL.

This clonotype came up many times. This rearrangement joins TRBV6-1 to TRBJ2-6; perhaps TRBD1 as D (6 bases). The germline V gene has CDR1 MNHNS and CDR2 SASEGT. The CDR3 has 14 amino acids. The ends were cut back, 11 bases at V and 1 base at J, with 12 bases in the middle. CDR3: CAGTQGSGANVLTF. CDR3 in DNA: TGTGCCGGAACACAGGGTTCTGGGGCCAACGTCCTGACTTTC.

This clonotype was observed a handful of times. The chain couples TRBV12-3 or TRBV12-4 to TRBJ1-3; 7 bases are a match to TRBD1. The CDR3 extends over 16 amino acids. V was clipped by 5 bases and J by 0 bases; unmatched bases: 7. The CDR3 protein is CASSPLTGPSGNTIYF. The CDR3 DNA sequence: TGTGCCAGCAGTCCGCTGACAGGGCCCTCTGGAAACACCATATATTTT.

The chain couples TRBV12-3 or TRBV12-4 to TRBJ1-6, with D hard to call. CDR3 length: 18 residues. Trimming cost V 1 base and J 0 bases, with 13 bases left between them. CDR3 in DNA: TGTGCCAGCAGTTTAGTTTCGGGCTTTGGCTCCTATAATTCACCCCTCCACTTT. This codes for CASSLVSGFGSYNSPLHF.

V is TRBV27 and J is TRBJ2-2, with a possible D match to TRBD2 (5 bases). CDR1 is MNHEY, CDR2 SMNVEV, per germline (reference sequence). This CDR3 region has 11 residues. The CDR3 spells CGAGDTGELFF. The CDR3, as DNA: TGTGGTGCCGGGGATACCGGGGAGCTGTTTTTT.

This clonotype has only a few counts. The rearrangement links TRBV27 to TRBJ2-2; D could derive from TRBD1 or TRBD2 (5 bases each). CDR3 length: 15 amino acids. Trimming pared 6 bases from V and 6 bases from J, leaving 17 bases between. The germline V gene encodes CDR1 MNHEY and CDR2 SMNVEV (reference sequence). In DNA, the CDR3 is TGTGCCAGCAGGGGCTTAACAGGAGGCCCCGGGGAGCTGTTTTTT. As protein: CASRGLTGGPGELFF.

This clonotype was found many times. The rearrangement links TRBV12-3 or TRBV12-4 to TRBJ1-2; tentatively, D is TRBD1 (5 bases). V gave up 2 bases and J gave up 4 bases, with 14 bases separating them. This CDR3 is built from 15 residues. The CDR3 loop is CASSLSPRDPYGYTF. In DNA form, the CDR3 reads TGTGCCAGCAGTTTAAGCCCCAGGGATCCCTATGGCTACACCTTC.

This clonotype was picked up many times. The CDR3 coding sequence is TGTGCCAGCAGCCCCCGGATTTCCTACGAGCAGTACTTC. Its protein is CASSPRISYEQYF. This chain links TRBV28 with TRBJ2-7; unclear D gene. This CDR3 is 13 amino acids long. CDR1 MDHEN and CDR2 SYDVKM come from the germline V gene. V was clipped by 6 bases and J by 1 base, with 10 bases between them.

This clonotype was seen more than once but under ten times. The J gene is TRBJ2-5, the V gene TRBV3-1; 8 positions agree with TRBD2. The V gene end was trimmed by 4 bases and the J gene end by 5 bases; junction bases not matched to a gene: 9. CDR1 LGHDT and CDR2 YNNKEL come from the germline V gene (reference sequence). The CDR3 is 15 residues long. This CDR3 is CASSRSGTVGETQYF. DNA of the CDR3: TGTGCCAGCAGCCGTAGCGGGACGGTGGGTGAGACCCAGTACTTC.

This clonotype was recorded many times. The chain employs TRBV15 and TRBJ2-6, with D uncertain. This CDR3 spans 17 amino acids. Trimming shortened V by 5 bases and J by 4 bases, and 18 bases separated the two germline ends. CDR1 and CDR2 from the germline V gene are LNHNV and YYDKDF (reference sequence). CDR3 loop: CATSGLKGGRGANVLTF. CDR3 nucleotide sequence: TGTGCCACCAGCGGGCTAAAAGGCGGACGAGGGGCCAACGTCCTGACTTTC.

This clonotype was recorded at least ten times. This chain connects TRBV7-2 to TRBJ2-5; TRBD2 agrees at 10 bases. V shed 3 bases, J shed 4 bases, and the junction held 8 bases outside the gene matches. The CDR3 runs to 16 residues. In germline, CDR1 is SGHTA, CDR2 FQGNSA. CDR3 sequence reads: CASSLGTSGTTETQYF. In DNA form, the CDR3 reads TGTGCCAGCAGCTTGGGTACTAGCGGGACGACAGAGACCCAGTACTTC.

Ten or more counts support this clonotype. The chain joins TRBV5-5 to TRBJ1-1, with D possibly being TRBD1 (6 bases). The CDR3 consists of 12 residues. V lost 2 bases, J lost 8 bases, and 10 bases lay in between. In germline, CDR1 is SGHKS, CDR2 YYEKEE (reference sequence). The CDR3 protein is CASSFSTGEAFF. In nucleotides, the CDR3 is TGTGCCAGCAGCTTTTCGACAGGAGAAGCTTTCTTT.

The chain recombines TRBV21-1 with TRBJ2-1; the table's D call of TRBD1 was not tested on the DNA. TRBV21-1 is termed a pseudogene. The CDR3 loop spans 15 amino acids. CDR3: CASSRSRDQRNEQFF. Here the CDR3 DNA reads TGTGCCAGCAGCAGATCGAGGGACCAAAGGAATGAGCAGTTCTTC.

This clonotype has at least ten counts. The chain combines TRBV5-6 with TRBJ2-7; D gene ambiguous. Germline V lookup: CDR1 SGHDT, CDR2 YYEEEE. CDR3 length: 13 residues. V was shortened by 0 bases and J by 5 bases, with 9 bases between the two germline ends. The CDR3, as DNA: TGTGCCAGCAGCTTGGTAAGGACGGACGAGCAGTACTTC. It specifies CASSLVRTDEQYF.

This clonotype occurred a few times. The chain has TRBV9 and TRBJ1-6; D is unresolved. The V end was cut by 6 bases, the J end by 6 bases, with 13 bases between. The V gene's germline CDR1 is SGDLS and CDR2 YYNGEE. This CDR3 spans 14 amino acids. Here the CDR3 reads CASTREGTNSPLHF. The CDR3 DNA reads TGTGCCAGCACGAGGGAAGGCACTAATTCACCCCTCCACTTT.

This chain links TRBV2 with TRBJ1-2; no reliable D call. Trimming cost V 4 bases and J 4 bases, with 13 bases left between them. CDR1 is SNHLY and CDR2 is FYNNEI in the germline V gene. The CDR3 covers 14 residues. CDR3 bases: TGTGCCAGCAGTGTATCGGGCGAAGGCTATGGCTACACCTTC. Amino acids: CASSVSGEGYGYTF.

This clonotype was seen a handful of times. The J gene is TRBJ2-3, the V gene TRBV6-2 or TRBV6-3; perhaps TRBD1 as D (5 bases). Germline loops: CDR1 MNHEY, CDR2 SVGEGT. Between the trimmed V and J ends, which lost 2 bases and 0 bases, there was a span of 15 bases. CDR3 length: 17 residues. DNA of the CDR3: TGTGCCAGCAGTTACGGTGGGGCCGGAACTAGCACAGATACGCAGTATTTT. Translation: CASSYGGAGTSTDTQYF.